This T cell receptor beta chain was sequenced for a study of blood T cell repertoires in COVID-19 (dated by TCRdb to the early 2020s). In the study overall: The collaborator samples originated in the United States, Italy and Spain and spanned the acute and convalescent phases of COVID-19. The material from the prospective study consisted of cDNA or gDNA derived from T cells, B-cell-depleted T cells, or PBMCs. The dataset comprised deeply sampled blood TCRbeta repertoires from subjects exposed to, actively infected with, or recovered from COVID-19. The repertoires were released in a freely available public database meant as a resource for research on the immune response to SARS-CoV-2. The samples were drawn from two sources: the first 160 participants of the ongoing ImmuneRACE study, and fewer than 1,500 subjects contributed by 6 global collaborators. Nearly every sample came with metadata listing a de-identified subject ID, COVID-19 status, age in years and sex. Where HLA class I and class II types were available, the types were taken from metadata supplied by the sample provider, not from assay-based typing.

The research as a whole found: The quantity of clinical and demographic metadata differed by source and by participant and was supplied without curation.

One collaborating source in Seattle enrolled patients while the patients were actively infected and followed the patients over time throughout the course of disease. Whole blood was collected in K2EDTA tubes by collaborating institutions according to the institutions' own protocols. For TCRbeta analysis, collaborator samples were shipped as frozen whole blood, as isolated PBMCs, or as DNA extracted from either sample type. TCRbeta CDR3 regions were amplified from genomic DNA by means of the immunoSEQ Assay, a bias-controlled multiplex PCR. The authors' pipeline ran thus. Nucleated cell counts per sample were estimated from amplification of reference gene primers within the assay. To quantify the absolute abundance of each unique TCRbeta CDR3 rearrangement, sequence reads were collapsed and filtered. Productive Simpson clonality was computed per sample as the square root of Simpson's diversity index over productive rearrangements. Not all clones reach the TCRdb copy of this immuneACCESS table, which keeps in-frame sequences only. Checked studies attribute under half of the gap to unresolved V genes and leave the rest unexplained. For V, J and clone size, that table is used; D and trimming come from the DNA. The sample table shows approximately 300,000 clones, and roughly 89% are seen once. Of the sample, around 0.97% falls within the top ten clones.

Details on this clone: The target of this receptor is not known. The sample holds no much larger clone one base away, and base qualities are not on file.

Reading from cysteine to phenylalanine, the CDR3 counts 17 amino acids. Only CDR3 DNA remains: 51 bases, in frame from the first base. From V the trimming removes 1 base and from J it removes 4 bases, while the gene matches leave 11 bases of the junction unaccounted for. According to the germline V gene, CDR1 reads SGHRS and CDR2 reads YFSETQ. The specimen sequenced was peripheral blood. The TCR sequence derives from a woman aged 40 to 50 with COVID-19, enrolled during active disease. In this chain, TRBV5-1 is recombined with TRBJ2-5; 9 junctional bases match TRBD2. The CDR3 protein is CASSLSTRSGGLETQYF. Here is the DNA: TGCGCCAGCAGCTTGTCTACCAGGAGCGGGGGGCTAGAGACCCAGTACTTC.